The TCR beta chain described here comes from a study of blood T cell repertoires in COVID-19. Study summary: The samples span acute and convalescent COVID-19 from the United States, Italy and Spain.

Assay used: immunoSEQ multiplex PCR; TCRdb lists only in-frame clones, some missing. The sample lists roughly 140,000 clones, about nine tenths seen once, with about 2.4% in the top ten. The sample holds one count of this clone. Germline-derived CDR1 and CDR2 are SGHVS and FNYEAQ. This CDR3 has 14 residues. Trimming removed 5 bases from V and 1 base from J; junction bases left unmatched: 3. The chain links TRBV7-6 to TRBJ1-1, with 8 bases that match TRBD1. The source of this sequence is a woman in her 70s with acute or convalescent COVID-19. Material for sequencing was peripheral blood. The CDR3 DNA reads as TGTGCCAGCAGCACAGGGGGATGGAACACTGAAGCTTTCTTT. Translated, it gives CASSTGGWNTEAFF.